This record covers a single TCR beta chain. The V segment lost 5 bases and the J segment 1 base; nucleotides outside the gene matches: 13. The germline V gene has CDR1 LNHNV and CDR2 YYDKDF (reference sequence). The CDR3 has 17 residues. Each sorted subset replicate got 200 ng genomic DNA, tens of thousands of genomes. Repertoires were generated with immunoSEQ multiplex PCR, while TCRdb's copy carries only in-frame clones and drops some. The sample shows approximately 1,500,000 clones, 96% of them seen only once. The entry originates in a study of shared clonotypes between healthy human individuals. Across the whole study: CD4 naive cells filled three plates per donor, CD4 memory three, CD8 naive two and CD8 memory one.

This chain uses TRBV15 with TRBJ2-7, with 8 bases fitting TRBD2. This TCR derives from a man younger than 45 in good health. Sequenced: naive CD4+ T cells sorted from blood. Regarding subset: CD45RA+ positively selected. This CDR3 reads CATSSAAGGPSSYEQYF. CDR3 bases: TGTGCCACCAGCTCAGCGGCGGGAGGACCTTCATCCTACGAGCAGTACTTC.